The rows below give T cell receptor beta chains drawn from one sample of a study of cytomegalovirus exposure and HLA in healthy donors. Only in-frame clones appear in the TCRdb table, and some are missing; sequencing was by immunoSEQ multiplex PCR. The sample has 75,000 to 95,000 clones, over 65% seen once. The sample comprised PBMCs. These receptors all come from a man aged 30 to 45 in good health and CMV-seronegative. Each CDR3 is given with its conserved first and last residue. Each record gives: clone size, V gene, D gene, J gene, CDR3 protein, CDR3 DNA. A D gene is named only where the DNA matches it firmly. Not all rows give a size; the values are once, few, many and, for expanded clones, a class.

.	TRBV28	TRBD2	TRBJ2-7	CASSTNSGLPSYEQYF	TGTGCCAGCAGTACAAACTCGGGACTACCCTCCTACGAGCAGTACTTC
.	TRBV9	TRBD1	TRBJ2-5	CASSPSTGPQYF	TGTGCCAGCAGCCCGTCGACAGGGCCCCAGTACTTC
.	TRBV27	.	TRBJ2-3	CANRVQSSSTDTQYF	TGTGCCAACCGAGTACAGTCATCTAGCACAGATACGCAGTATTTT
few	TRBV10-2	TRBD1	TRBJ2-2	CAMTTGSNTGELFF	TGCGCCATGACGACAGGGTCGAACACCGGGGAGCTGTTTTTT
.	TRBV7-9	.	TRBJ1-5	CSSSLWGGQPQHF	TGTTCCAGCAGCCTATGGGGAGGTCAGCCCCAGCATTTT
.	TRBV7-9	TRBD1	TRBJ2-3	CASSARDRVTDTQYF	TGTGCCAGCAGCGCCCGGGACAGGGTCACAGATACGCAGTATTTT
.	TRBV28	.	TRBJ1-1	CASSLRNGEAFF	TGTGCCAGCAGTTTACGTAACGGTGAAGCTTTCTTT
.	TRBV11-2	TRBD1	TRBJ1-1	CASSDVLRGTGIGKAFF	TGTGCCAGCTCGGATGTTTTGCGGGGGACAGGGATTGGAAAAGCTTTCTTT
.	TRBV12-5	.	TRBJ2-4	CASGPGNIQYF	TGTGCTAGTGGTCCCGGGAACATTCAGTACTTC
.	TRBV15	TRBD1	TRBJ1-1	CATSSPDRVNTEAFF	TGTGCCACCAGCAGCCCGGACAGGGTGAACACTGAAGCTTTCTTT
once	TRBV7-2	.	TRBJ2-7	CASSPDPSYEQYF	TGTGCCAGCAGCCCAGATCCCTCCTACGAGCAGTACTTC
.	TRBV20-1	.	TRBJ2-1	CSASGPNEQFF	TGCAGTGCTAGTGGGCCCAATGAGCAGTTCTTC
.	TRBV5-1	.	TRBJ1-3	CASSLEGSSGNTIYF	TGCGCCAGCAGCTTGGAGGGGTCCTCTGGAAACACCATATATTTT
.	TRBV5-6	TRBD1	TRBJ2-7	CASRSGGAYEQYF	TGTGCCAGCAGATCAGGGGGCGCGTACGAGCAGTACTTC
.	TRBV19	.	TRBJ2-3	CASSTAPTGSQYF	TGTGCCAGTAGTACAGCCCCGACAGGCTCACAGTATTTT
few	TRBV25-1	.	TRBJ1-6	CASESTSYNSPLHF	TGTGCCAGCGAGTCGACATCGTATAATTCACCCCTCCACTTT
.	TRBV5-1	TRBD1	TRBJ2-7	CASSTGTAQSSYEQYF	TGCGCCAGCAGCACAGGGACAGCCCAGAGCTCCTACGAGCAGTACTTC
.	TRBV27	.	TRBJ2-5	CASSLGGWSETQYF	TGTGCCAGCAGTTTAGGCGGGTGGAGTGAGACCCAGTACTTC
once	TRBV29-1	.	TRBJ2-7	CSVEDRAGSPLFAPYEQYF	TGCAGCGTTGAAGATCGGGCGGGGTCTCCCTTGTTCGCACCCTACGAGCAGTACTTC
.	TRBV4-2	.	TRBJ2-2	CASSQPKGGKSGELFF	TGTGCCAGCAGCCAACCCAAGGGGGGGAAATCTGGGGAGCTGTTTTTT
.	TRBV4-3	TRBD2	TRBJ2-3	CASSPGLAGEGTQYF	TGCGCCAGCAGCCCGGGACTAGCGGGGGAAGGTACGCAGTATTTT
.	TRBV4-2	TRBD2	TRBJ2-3	CASSPGTSGGADTQYF	TGTGCCAGCAGCCCGGGGACTAGCGGAGGGGCAGATACGCAGTATTTT
.	TRBV5-1	.	TRBJ2-7	CASKAKPYEQYF	TGCGCCAGCAAAGCCAAGCCCTACGAGCAGTACTTC
.	TRBV29-1	TRBD1	TRBJ1-1	CSVAYQGGNTEAFF	TGCAGCGTCGCCTACCAGGGGGGGAACACTGAAGCTTTCTTT